The rows below give T cell receptor beta chains drawn from one sample of a study of OX40 agonist ivuxolimab in advanced cancers. Some clones are missing from TCRdb's copy, which holds only in-frame ones; the method was immunoSEQ multiplex PCR. The profile shows 60,000 to 70,000 clones, over 80% of them singletons. The sample consisted of CD4+ or CD8+ T cells sorted from blood, taken in a trial of the OX40 agonist ivuxolimab. The receptors shown here come from an adult with an advanced solid tumor such as melanoma, head and neck, liver or kidney cancer. Each CDR3 is given with its conserved first and last residue. The D gene is left open where the match is weak. Clone sizes are given selectively: once, few, many, or a class where the clone is expanded.

>TRBV7-9|TRBD2|TRBJ2-7|NA
TGTGCCAGCAGCTTAGTGGCTAGCGGAACCTACGAGCAGTACTTC
CASSLVASGTYEQYF
>TRBV11-2|NA|TRBJ1-5|NA
TGTGCCAGCAGCTTAGGGGGATCCGCGGGTCAGCCCCAGCATTTT
CASSLGGSAGQPQHF
>TRBV7-9|TRBD1|TRBJ1-1|NA
TGTGCCAGCAGCTTAGGGGACAGCCCCTTCCGCCAAGCTTTCTTT
CASSLGDSPFRQAFF
>TRBV10-3|NA|TRBJ1-5|NA
TGTGCCATCAGTGAGTCCGGCGGGGCGCGGGGTAATCAGCCCCAGCATTTT
CAISESGGARGNQPQHF
>TRBV27|NA|TRBJ1-1|NA
TGTGCCAGCAGTTTAGAATCTAGGAACACTGAAGCTTTCTTT
CASSLESRNTEAFF
>TRBV7-9|TRBD2|TRBJ2-5|once
TGTGCCAGCAGCCCCTCAGCGGGGGTACAAGAGACCCAGTACTTC
CASSPSAGVQETQYF
>TRBV6-5|NA|TRBJ1-1|NA
TGTGCCAGCAGCAAGGGGGGGGGCACTGAAGCTTTCTTT
CASSKGGGTEAFF
>TRBV18|TRBD1|TRBJ2-3|NA
TGTGCCAGCTCACCTTTGACAGGGGGGGTGACAAGCACAGATACGCAGTATTTT
CASSPLTGGVTSTDTQYF
>TRBV11-2|TRBD2|TRBJ2-3|NA
TGTGCCAGCAGTCTCAGACTAGCGGGGGCCCCTGCAGATACGCAGTATTTT
CASSLRLAGAPADTQYF
>TRBV7-8|NA|TRBJ1-1|NA
TGTGCCAGCAGCTCTTCGCGAAGAGGGGGGAACACTGAAGCTTTCTTT
CASSSSRRGGNTEAFF
>TRBV20-1|NA|TRBJ2-7|few
TGCAGTGCTCAAGCCTACGAGCAGTACTTC
CSAQAYEQYF